This T cell receptor beta chain was observed in a study of T-cell reconstitution after alpha-beta-depleted transplantation in children. A few counts support this clonotype. During its preparation, the TCRbeta library received unique molecular identifiers. Each CDR3 protein is one row after TCRdb ran MiXCR on the PCR reads. The data show more than 250,000 distinct CDR3 sequences, with more than 9% seen just once and around a tenth held by the top ten. This sequence was found in a human donor who donated a stem cell graft to a child with SCID. The sequencing used PBMCs from the stem cell graft donor, collected from the stem cell graft.

CDR3 nucleotides: TGCAGTGTTAAGTCTAGCGGGGTGCCGCGAACCGGGGAGCTGTTTTTT. It codes for CSVKSSGVPRTGELFF. The V gene is TRBV20-1, the J gene TRBJ2-2; 9 positions agree with TRBD2. Per the germline V gene, CDR1 is DFQATT and CDR2 is SNEGSKA (reference sequence). V shed 7 bases and J 5 bases; nucleotides not matched to a gene: 14. There are 16 residues in the CDR3.